The sequence of this TCR beta chain was determined in a study of blood T cell repertoires in COVID-19. Turning to the study itself: Samples of COVID-19 (acute and convalescent) were obtained from the United States, Italy and Spain. PBMCs, B-cell-depleted T cells, or T cells were the source of the cDNA or gDNA that made up the material.

Original methodology: Amplification of reference gene primers was used by the study to estimate nucleated cell counts. The repertoire was sequenced with immunoSEQ multiplex PCR; TCRdb's copy has only in-frame clones and lacks some. From that table come the V and J calls and clone size; the DNA was used to work out D and trimming. The sample lists around 40,000 clones, 80% to 90% occurring once. There are 13 residues in the CDR3. Trimming removed 0 bases at V and 8 bases at J, with 8 bases between. Germline V gene data show CDR1 as SGHRS and CDR2 as YFSETQ. This TCR was sampled from a human donor in a cohort sampled during active COVID-19. The sample was peripheral blood. V and J are TRBV5-1 and TRBJ1-4, with D perhaps matching TRBD1 (5 bases). The CDR3 here is CASSLEGVEKLFF. The CDR3, as DNA: TGCGCCAGCAGCTTGGAAGGGGTCGAAAAACTGTTTTTT.